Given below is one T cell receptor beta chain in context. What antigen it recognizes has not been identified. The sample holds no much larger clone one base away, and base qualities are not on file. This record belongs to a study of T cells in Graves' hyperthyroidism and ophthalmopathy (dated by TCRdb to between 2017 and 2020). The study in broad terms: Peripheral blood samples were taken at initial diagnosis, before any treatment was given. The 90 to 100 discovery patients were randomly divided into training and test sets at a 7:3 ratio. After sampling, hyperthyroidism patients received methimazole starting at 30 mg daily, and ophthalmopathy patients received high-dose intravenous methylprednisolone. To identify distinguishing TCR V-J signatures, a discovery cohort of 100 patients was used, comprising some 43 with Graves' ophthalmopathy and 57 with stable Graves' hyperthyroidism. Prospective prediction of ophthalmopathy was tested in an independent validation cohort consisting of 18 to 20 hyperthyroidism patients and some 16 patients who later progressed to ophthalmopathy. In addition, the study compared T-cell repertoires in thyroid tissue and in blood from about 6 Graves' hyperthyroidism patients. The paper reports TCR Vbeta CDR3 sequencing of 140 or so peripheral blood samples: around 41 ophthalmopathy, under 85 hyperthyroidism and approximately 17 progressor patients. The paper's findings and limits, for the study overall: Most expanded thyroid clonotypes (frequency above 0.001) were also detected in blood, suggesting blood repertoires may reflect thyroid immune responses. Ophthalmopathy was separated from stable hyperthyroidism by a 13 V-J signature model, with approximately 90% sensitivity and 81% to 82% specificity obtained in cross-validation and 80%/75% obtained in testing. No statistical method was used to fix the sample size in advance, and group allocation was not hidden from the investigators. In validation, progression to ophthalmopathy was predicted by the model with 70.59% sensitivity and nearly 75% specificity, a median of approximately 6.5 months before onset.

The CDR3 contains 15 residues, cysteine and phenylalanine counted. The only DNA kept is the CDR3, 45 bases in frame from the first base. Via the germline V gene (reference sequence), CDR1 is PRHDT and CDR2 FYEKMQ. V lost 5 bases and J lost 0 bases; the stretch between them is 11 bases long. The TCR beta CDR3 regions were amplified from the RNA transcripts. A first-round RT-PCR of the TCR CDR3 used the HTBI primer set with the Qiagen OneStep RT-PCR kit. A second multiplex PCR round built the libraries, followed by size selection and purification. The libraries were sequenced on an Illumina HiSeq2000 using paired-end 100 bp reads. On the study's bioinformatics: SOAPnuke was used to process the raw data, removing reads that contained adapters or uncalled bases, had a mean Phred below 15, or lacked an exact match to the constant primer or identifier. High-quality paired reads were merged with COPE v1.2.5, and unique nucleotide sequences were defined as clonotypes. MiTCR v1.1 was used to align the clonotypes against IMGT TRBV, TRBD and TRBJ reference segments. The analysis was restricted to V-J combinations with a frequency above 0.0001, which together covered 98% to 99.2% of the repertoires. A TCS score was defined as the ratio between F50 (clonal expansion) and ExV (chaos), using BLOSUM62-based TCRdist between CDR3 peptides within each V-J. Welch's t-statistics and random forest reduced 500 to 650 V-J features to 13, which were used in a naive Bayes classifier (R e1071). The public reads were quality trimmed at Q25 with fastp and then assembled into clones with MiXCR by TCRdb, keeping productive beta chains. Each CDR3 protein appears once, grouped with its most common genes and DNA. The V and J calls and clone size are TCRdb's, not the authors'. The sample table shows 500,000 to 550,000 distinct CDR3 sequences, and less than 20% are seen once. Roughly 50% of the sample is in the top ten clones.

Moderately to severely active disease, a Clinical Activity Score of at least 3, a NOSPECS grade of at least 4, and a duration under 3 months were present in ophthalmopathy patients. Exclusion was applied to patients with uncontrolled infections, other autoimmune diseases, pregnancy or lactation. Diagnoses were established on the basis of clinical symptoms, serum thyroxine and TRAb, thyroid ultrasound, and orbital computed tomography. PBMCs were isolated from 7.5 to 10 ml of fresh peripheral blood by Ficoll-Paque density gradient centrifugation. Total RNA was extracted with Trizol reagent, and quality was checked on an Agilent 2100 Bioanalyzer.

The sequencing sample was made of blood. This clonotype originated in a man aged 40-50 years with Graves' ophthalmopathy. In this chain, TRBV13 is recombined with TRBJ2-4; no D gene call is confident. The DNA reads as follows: TGTGCCAGCAGCCCGCCGGGTCTAGCCAAAAACATTCAGTACTTC. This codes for CASSPPGLAKNIQYF.